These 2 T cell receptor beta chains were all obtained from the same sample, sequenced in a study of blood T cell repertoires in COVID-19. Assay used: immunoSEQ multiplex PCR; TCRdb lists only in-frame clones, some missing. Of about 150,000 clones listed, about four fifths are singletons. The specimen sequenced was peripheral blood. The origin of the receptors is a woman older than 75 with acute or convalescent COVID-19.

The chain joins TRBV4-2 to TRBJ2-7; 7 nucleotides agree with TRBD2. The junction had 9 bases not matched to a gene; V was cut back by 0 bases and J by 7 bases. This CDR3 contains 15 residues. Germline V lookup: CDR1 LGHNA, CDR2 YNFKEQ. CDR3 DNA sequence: TGTGCCAGCAGCCAAGATACCGCGGGAGTGGGGGAGCAGTACTTC. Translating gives CASSQDTAGVGEQYF.

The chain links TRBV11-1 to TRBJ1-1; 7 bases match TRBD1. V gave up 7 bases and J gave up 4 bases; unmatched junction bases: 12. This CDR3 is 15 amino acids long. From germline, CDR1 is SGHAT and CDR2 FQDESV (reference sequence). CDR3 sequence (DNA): TGTGCCAGCAAAACCTCTTTATCAGGGGGCACTGAAGCTTTCTTT. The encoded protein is CASKTSLSGGTEAFF.